The source of this TCR beta chain is a study of blood T cell repertoires in COVID-19. The protocol was immunoSEQ multiplex PCR, while the TCRdb copy is restricted to in-frame clones and leaves out a portion. The sample holds 20,000 or so clones, approximately 90% seen once. The V end lost 3 bases, the J end lost 2 bases, and 18 bases lay between the germline ends. This CDR3 has 17 residues. Germline loops: CDR1 LGHNT, CDR2 FRNRAP. The sequence came from a woman aged 30 to 39 who had recovered from COVID-19. This rearrangement joins TRBV12-5 to TRBJ2-3, with a tentative D call TRBD2 (6 bases). Sequenced input: PBMCs or T cells enriched from blood (not recorded which). The CDR3 protein is CASGFPLAQGLTDTQYF. The CDR3 DNA sequence: TGTGCTAGTGGTTTCCCCCTCGCGCAGGGACTCACAGATACGCAGTATTTT.